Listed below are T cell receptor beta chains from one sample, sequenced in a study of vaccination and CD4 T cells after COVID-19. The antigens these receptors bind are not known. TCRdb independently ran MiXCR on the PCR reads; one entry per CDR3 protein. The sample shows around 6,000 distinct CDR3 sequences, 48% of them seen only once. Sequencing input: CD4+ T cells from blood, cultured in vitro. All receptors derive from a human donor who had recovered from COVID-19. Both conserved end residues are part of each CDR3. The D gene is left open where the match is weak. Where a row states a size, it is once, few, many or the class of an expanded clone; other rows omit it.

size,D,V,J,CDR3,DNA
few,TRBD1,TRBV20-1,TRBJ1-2,CSATPGQGFYGYTF,TGCAGTGCGACCCCGGGACAGGGCTTTTATGGCTACACCTTC
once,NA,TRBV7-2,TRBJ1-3,CASSPRGGAGNTIYF,TGTGCCAGCAGCCCACGGGGGGGGGCTGGAAACACCATATATTTT
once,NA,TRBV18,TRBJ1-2,CASSPSDEYGYTF,TGTGCCAGCTCACCTAGTGACGAGTATGGCTACACCTTC
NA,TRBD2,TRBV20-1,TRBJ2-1,CSARKAGGLRNEQFF,TGCAGTGCTCGAAAAGCGGGGGGGCTGCGCAATGAGCAGTTCTTC
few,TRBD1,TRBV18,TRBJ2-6,CASSRQGSGANVLTF,TGTGCCAGCTCAAGACAGGGTTCAGGGGCCAACGTCCTGACTTTC
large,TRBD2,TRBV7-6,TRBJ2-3,CASSRALAGATDTQYF,TGTGCCAGCAGCCGGGCCCTAGCGGGGGCGACAGATACGCAGTATTTT
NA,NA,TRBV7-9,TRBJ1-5,CASSLGGPVIGPQHF,TGTGCCAGCAGCTTAGGAGGGCCGGTCATCGGGCCCCAGCATTTT
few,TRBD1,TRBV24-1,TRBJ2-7,CATRQGPGEQYF,TGTGCCACTAGACAGGGTCCGGGCGAGCAGTACTTC
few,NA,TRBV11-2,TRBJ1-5,CASSPTGPGPQHF,TGTGCCAGCAGCCCCACGGGGCCTGGGCCCCAGCATTTT
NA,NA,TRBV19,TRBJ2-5,CASATQGSVETQYF,TGTGCCAGCGCTACCCAGGGTTCGGTGGAGACCCAGTACTTC